Each of the 20 T cell receptor beta chains below was sequenced from the same sample in a study of T-cell reconstitution after alpha-beta-depleted transplantation in children. The TCRbeta library was prepared with unique molecular identifiers. TCRdb reanalysed the PCR reads using MiXCR and keeps one entry per CDR3 protein. The data hold 70,000 to 95,000 distinct CDR3 sequences, with roughly 15% observed a single time. The sequencing used PBMCs, mostly from graft donor cells, collected 180 days after TCRalphabeta/CD19-depleted stem cell transplant. Source of these receptors: a male patient under 10 years old who had a stem cell transplant for acute lymphoblastic leukemia, so the T cells may come from the graft donor.

This clonotype was observed a few times. V usage is TRBV7-6 and J usage is TRBJ1-5; the D gene is possibly TRBD1 (6 bases). There are 16 residues in the CDR3. Trimming removed 0 bases from V and 5 bases from J, with 14 bases in between. Looked up from germline, CDR1 is SGHVS and CDR2 is FNYEAQ. The CDR3 region has the DNA TGTGCCAGCAGCTTAGCTAAAGGGGGGTTTGATCAGCCCCAGCATTTT. Translated: CASSLAKGGFDQPQHF.

This clonotype was seen more than once but under ten times. J is TRBJ2-2 and V is TRBV7-9, with 7 bases identical to TRBD1. Germline CDR1 reads SEHNR; CDR2 reads FQNEAQ (reference sequence). The V gene end was trimmed by 5 bases and the J gene end by 0 bases; junction bases not matched to a gene: 9. This CDR3 comprises 17 residues. The CDR3 DNA sequence: TGTGCCAGCAGCCCCGGCCTTACAGGGGCGAACACCGGGGAGCTGTTTTTT. It specifies CASSPGLTGANTGELFF.

The chain links TRBV20-1 to TRBJ1-1, with D perhaps matching TRBD1 (6 bases). V lost 4 bases and J lost 1, with 13 bases in between. This CDR3 has 14 amino acids. Looked up from germline, CDR1 is DFQATT and CDR2 is SNEGSKA (reference sequence). The chain's CDR3 is CSATPGHRNTEAFF. The CDR3 DNA reads TGCAGTGCTACTCCGGGACACAGGAACACTGAAGCTTTCTTT.

The rearrangement uses TRBV20-1 and TRBJ2-3, with TRBD2 matching over 10 bases. The CDR3 is 14 residues long. Germline loops: CDR1 DFQATT, CDR2 SNEGSKA (reference sequence). The V and J ends lost 7 bases and 5 bases, in that order; junction bases with no gene match: 9. This CDR3 is CSGASGGRGDTQYF. Here the CDR3 DNA reads TGCAGTGGAGCTAGCGGGGGTCGAGGAGATACGCAGTATTTT.

The J gene is TRBJ2-6, the V gene TRBV4-3; TRBD1 matches 8 bases. The V and J ends lost 0 bases and 4 bases, in that order; junction bases with no gene match: 2. This CDR3 spans 16 amino acids. Germline values: CDR1 LGHNA, CDR2 YSLEER. The CDR3 loop reads CASSQEDRAGANVLTF. CDR3 DNA: TGCGCCAGCAGCCAAGAGGACAGGGCAGGGGCCAACGTCCTGACTTTC.

This clonotype was observed many times. The gene calls are TRBV5-1 and TRBJ2-7; D not resolved. Trimming removed 0 bases from V and 2 bases from J, with 6 bases in between. The V gene's germline CDR1 is SGHRS and CDR2 YFSETQ. CDR3 size: 13 residues. The CDR3 sequence is CASSLGNPYEQYF. The CDR3 DNA reads as TGCGCCAGCAGCTTGGGGAATCCCTACGAGCAGTACTTC.

In its sample, this clonotype was seen a few times. The J gene is TRBJ2-7, the V gene TRBV20-1; 8 nucleotides match TRBD1. V dropped 2 bases and J dropped 5; count of bases not matched to a gene: 5. Germline V gene data show CDR1 as DFQATT and CDR2 as SNEGSKA (reference sequence). This CDR3 region has 13 residues. The CDR3 nucleotides read TGCAGTGCTAGACCTTGGACAGGGAACGAGCAGTACTTC. This translates into CSARPWTGNEQYF.

This clonotype was counted a few times. V usage is TRBV12-3 or TRBV12-4 and J usage is TRBJ2-2; D call uncertain. This CDR3 has 13 residues. V lost 2 bases and J 5 bases, leaving 6 bases between the germline ends. CDR3 in DNA: TGTGCCAGCAGTTTAATCGGGACCGGGGAGCTGTTTTTT. This gives the protein CASSLIGTGELFF.

Only a few counts were recorded for this clonotype. The chain has TRBV5-1 and TRBJ1-2; no clear D. The CDR3 loop spans 14 amino acids. V lost 0 bases, J lost 6 bases, and 12 bases lay in between. The germline V gene has CDR1 SGHRS and CDR2 YFSETQ. DNA of the CDR3: TGCGCCAGCAGCTTGGGGGCGGGTGTCGATGGCTACACCTTC. Translation gives CASSLGAGVDGYTF.

This clonotype has at least ten counts. V and J are TRBV3-1 and TRBJ2-3, with 10 positions matching TRBD2. CDR1 is LGHDT, CDR2 YNNKEL, per germline (reference sequence). The CDR3 sequence is 15 residues long. Trimming cost V 4 bases and J 4 bases; bases outside gene matches: 5. The DNA for the CDR3 is TGTGCCAGCAGCCGTATAGCGGGGGGTTCAGATACGCAGTATTTT. Translating gives CASSRIAGGSDTQYF.

This clonotype was found many times. The CDR3: CASSPPRSGANVLTF. The CDR3 nucleotides read TGTGCCAGCTCACCACCGCGATCTGGGGCCAACGTCCTGACTTTC. The rearrangement uses TRBV18 and TRBJ2-6; D is unresolved. The CDR3 is 15 residues long. V was shortened by 0 bases and J by 1 base, with 4 bases between the two germline ends. From germline, CDR1 is KGHSH and CDR2 LQKENI.

The CDR3 region is CAARRIEGNEQFF. The CDR3 nucleotides are TGCGCCGCCCGTAGGATTGAGGGCAATGAGCAGTTCTTC. The chain is built from TRBV5-1 and TRBJ2-1, with D tentatively TRBD2 (5 bases). Germline V gene data show CDR1 as SGHRS and CDR2 as YFSETQ. CDR3 length: 13 residues. V lost 10 bases, J lost 6 bases, and 17 bases lay in between.

This clonotype has only a few counts. The chain links TRBV5-1 to TRBJ2-1, with 8 nucleotides matching TRBD1. Germline V gives CDR1 SGHRS, CDR2 YFSETQ. This CDR3 has 17 residues. V gave up 0 bases and J gave up 0 bases; unmatched junction bases: 5. Here the CDR3 DNA reads TGCGCCAGCAGCTTGGCCGGACAGGGAAGCTCCTACAATGAGCAGTTCTTC. It encodes CASSLAGQGSSYNEQFF.

The table lists this clonotype with a few counts. The chain employs TRBV7-9 and TRBJ1-2; D is unresolved. The CDR3 loop spans 13 amino acids. V was pared by 5 bases and J by 1 base, with 8 bases between. Germline V gives CDR1 SEHNR, CDR2 FQNEAQ (reference sequence). The CDR3 coding sequence is TGTGCCAGCAGCGCTGGAGTTAACTATGGCTACACCTTC. Its protein is CASSAGVNYGYTF.

This clonotype has only a few counts. The rearrangement uses TRBV3-1 and TRBJ1-3; no firm D call. V dropped 3 bases and J dropped 9 bases, with 12 bases sitting between them. The germline CDR1 and CDR2 sequences are LGHDT and YNNKEL (reference sequence). This CDR3 is 13 amino acids long. The CDR3 DNA sequence: TGTGCCAGCAGCCAGTGGTTGAGATCCACCATATATTTT. Translating gives CASSQWLRSTIYF.

This clonotype came up many times. J is TRBJ2-1 and V is TRBV6-1, with 7 bases identical to TRBD1. V was clipped by 4 bases and J by 7 bases; unmatched bases: 4. Germline loops: CDR1 MNHNS, CDR2 SASEGT. The length of the CDR3 is 13 residues. The CDR3 sequence is CASSGQGRNEQFF. CDR3 nucleotide sequence: TGTGCCAGCAGTGGACAGGGAAGAAATGAGCAGTTCTTC.

This clonotype showed up just a few times. This chain links TRBV7-8 with TRBJ1-5; perhaps TRBD1 as D (5 bases). V dropped 1 base and J dropped 2 bases, with 12 bases sitting between them. CDR3 length equals 16 residues. Germline CDR1 and CDR2: SGHVS and FQNEAQ. CDR3 DNA: TGTGCCAGCAGCTTAGGACGGGGCCGAGGCAATCAGCCCCAGCATTTT. It yields the protein CASSLGRGRGNQPQHF.

The CDR3 spells CASSPHRGGRTDTQYF. The DNA for the CDR3 is TGTGCCAGCAGCCCCCACCGGGGGGGGCGCACAGATACGCAGTATTTT. The chain recombines TRBV3-1 with TRBJ2-3; 8 bases fit TRBD2. The CDR3 runs to 16 residues. Per germline, CDR1 LGHDT and CDR2 YNNKEL (reference sequence). The junction had 7 bases not matched to a gene; V was cut back by 4 bases and J by 1 base.

The sample holds many counts of this clonotype. The chain employs TRBV25-1 and TRBJ2-5; 7 positions match TRBD1. Germline V lookup: CDR1 MGHDK, CDR2 SYGVNS. CDR3 length equals 14 residues. The J segment lost 2 bases and the V segment lost 6 bases, leaving 6 bases of the junction unmatched. CDR3 nucleotide sequence: TGTGCCAGCAGCCGGGACAGCAAACAAGAGACCCAGTACTTC. Residues: CASSRDSKQETQYF. Supplemented by reference TRBV25-1 and TRBJ2-5, the full variable domain reads EADIYQTPRYLVIGTGKKITLECSQTMGHDKMYWYQQDPGMELHLIHYSYGVNSTEKGDLSSESTVSRIRTEHFPLTLESARPSHTSQYLCASSRDSKQETQYFGPGTRLLVL.

This chain joins TRBV15 and TRBJ2-5; D unresolved. The V end lost 1 base, the J end lost 5 bases, and 5 bases lay between the germline ends. The length of the CDR3 is 12 residues. Germline lookup yields CDR1 LNHNV and CDR2 YYDKDF (reference sequence). The CDR3 is CATSRVKETQYF. The CDR3 DNA reads as TGTGCCACCAGCAGAGTGAAGGAGACCCAGTACTTC.